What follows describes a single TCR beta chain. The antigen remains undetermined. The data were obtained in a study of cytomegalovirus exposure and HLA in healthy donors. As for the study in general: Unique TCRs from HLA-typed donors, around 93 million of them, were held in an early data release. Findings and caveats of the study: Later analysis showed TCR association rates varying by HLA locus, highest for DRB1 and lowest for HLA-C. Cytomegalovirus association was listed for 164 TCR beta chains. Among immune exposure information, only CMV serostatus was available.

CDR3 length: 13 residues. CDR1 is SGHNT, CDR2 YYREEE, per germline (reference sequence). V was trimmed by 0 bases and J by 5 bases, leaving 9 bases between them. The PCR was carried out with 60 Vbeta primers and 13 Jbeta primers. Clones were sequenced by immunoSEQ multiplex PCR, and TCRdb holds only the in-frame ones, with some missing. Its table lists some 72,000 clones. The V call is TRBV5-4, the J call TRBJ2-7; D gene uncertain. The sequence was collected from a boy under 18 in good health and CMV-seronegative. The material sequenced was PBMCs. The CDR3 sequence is CASSLDNRDEQYF. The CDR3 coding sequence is TGTGCCAGCAGCTTGGATAATCGGGACGAGCAGTACTTC.